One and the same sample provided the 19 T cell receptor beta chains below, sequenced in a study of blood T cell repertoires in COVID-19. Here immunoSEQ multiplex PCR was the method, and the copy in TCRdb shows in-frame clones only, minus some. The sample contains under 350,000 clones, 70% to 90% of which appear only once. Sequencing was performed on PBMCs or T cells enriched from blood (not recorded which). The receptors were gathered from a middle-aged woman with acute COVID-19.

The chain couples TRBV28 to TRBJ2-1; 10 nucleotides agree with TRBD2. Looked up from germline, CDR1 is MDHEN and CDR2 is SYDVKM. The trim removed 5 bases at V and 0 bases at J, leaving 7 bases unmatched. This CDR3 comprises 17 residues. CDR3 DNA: TGTGCCAGCAGTAAACCGGGACTAGCGAACTCCTACAATGAGCAGTTCTTC. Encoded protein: CASSKPGLANSYNEQFF.

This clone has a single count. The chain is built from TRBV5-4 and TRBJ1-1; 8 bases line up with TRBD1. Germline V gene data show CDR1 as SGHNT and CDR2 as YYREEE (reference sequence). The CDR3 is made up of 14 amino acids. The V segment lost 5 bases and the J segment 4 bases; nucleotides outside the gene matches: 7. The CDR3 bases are TGTGCCAGCAGTTCTACAGGGGGGGTCACTGAAGCTTTCTTT. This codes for CASSSTGGVTEAFF.

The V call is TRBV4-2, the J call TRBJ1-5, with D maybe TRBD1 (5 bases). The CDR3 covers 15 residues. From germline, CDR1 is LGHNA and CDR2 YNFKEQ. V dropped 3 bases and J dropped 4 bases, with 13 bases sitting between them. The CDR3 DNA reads TGTGCCAGCAGCCAGGGACCAGGGACTAATCAGCCCCAGCATTTT. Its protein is CASSQGPGTNQPQHF.

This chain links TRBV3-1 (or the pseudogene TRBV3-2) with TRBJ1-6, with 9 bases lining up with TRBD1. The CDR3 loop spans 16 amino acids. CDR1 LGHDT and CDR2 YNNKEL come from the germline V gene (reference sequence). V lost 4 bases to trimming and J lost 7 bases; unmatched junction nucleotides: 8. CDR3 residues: CASSRQTGQGNSPLHF. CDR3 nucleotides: TGTGCCAGCAGCCGACAAACGGGACAGGGAAATTCACCCCTCCACTTT.

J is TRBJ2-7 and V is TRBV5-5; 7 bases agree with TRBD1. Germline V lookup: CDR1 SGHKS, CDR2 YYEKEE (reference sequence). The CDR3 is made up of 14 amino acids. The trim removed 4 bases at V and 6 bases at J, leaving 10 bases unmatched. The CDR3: CASSPGQAAREQYF. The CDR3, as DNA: TGTGCCAGCAGCCCCGGACAGGCCGCCCGCGAGCAGTACTTC.

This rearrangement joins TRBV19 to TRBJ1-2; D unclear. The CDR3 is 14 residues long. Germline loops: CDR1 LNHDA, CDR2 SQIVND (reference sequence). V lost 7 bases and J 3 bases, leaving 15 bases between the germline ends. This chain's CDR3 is CASKVGGIHYGYTF. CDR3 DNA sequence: TGTGCCAGTAAGGTCGGAGGTATCCACTATGGCTACACCTTC. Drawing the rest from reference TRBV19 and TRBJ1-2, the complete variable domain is DGGITQSPKYLFRKEGQNVTLSCEQNLNHDAMYWYRQDPGQGLRLIYYSQIVNDFQKGDIAEGYSVSREKKESFPLTVTSAQKNPTAFYLCASKVGGIHYGYTFGSGTRLTVV.

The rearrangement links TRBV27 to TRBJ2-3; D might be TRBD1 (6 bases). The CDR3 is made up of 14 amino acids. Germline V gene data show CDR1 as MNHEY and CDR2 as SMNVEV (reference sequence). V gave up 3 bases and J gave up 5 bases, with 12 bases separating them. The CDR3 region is CASSFQGRKDTQYF. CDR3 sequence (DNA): TGTGCCAGCAGTTTTCAGGGGCGGAAAGATACGCAGTATTTT.

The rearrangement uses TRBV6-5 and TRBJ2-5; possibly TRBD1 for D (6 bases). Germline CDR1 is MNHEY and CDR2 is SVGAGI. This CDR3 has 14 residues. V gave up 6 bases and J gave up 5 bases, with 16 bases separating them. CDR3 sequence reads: CASSQKTGYETQYF. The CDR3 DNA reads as TGTGCCAGCAGCCAGAAAACAGGGTACGAGACCCAGTACTTC.

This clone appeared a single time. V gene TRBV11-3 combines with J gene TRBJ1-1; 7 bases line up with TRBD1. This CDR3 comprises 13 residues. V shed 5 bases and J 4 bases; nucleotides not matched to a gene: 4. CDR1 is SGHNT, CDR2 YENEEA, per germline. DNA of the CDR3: TGTGCCAGCAGCCCACAGGGGAGCACTGAAGCTTTCTTT. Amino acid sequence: CASSPQGSTEAFF.

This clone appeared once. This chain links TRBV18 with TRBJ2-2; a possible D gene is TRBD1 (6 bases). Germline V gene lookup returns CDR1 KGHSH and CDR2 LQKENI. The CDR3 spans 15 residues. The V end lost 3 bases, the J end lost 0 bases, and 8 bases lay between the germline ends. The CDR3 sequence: CASSPGHTNTGELFF. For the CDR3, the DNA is TGTGCCAGCTCACCGGGACATACGAACACCGGGGAGCTGTTTTTT.

In nucleotides, the CDR3 is TGTGCCAGCAGCTGGGCGACAGGACACTCTGGAAACACCATATATTTT. Its translation is CASSWATGHSGNTIYF. The genes are TRBV11-2 and TRBJ1-3, with D perhaps TRBD1 (6 bases). Trimming removed 4 bases from V and 0 bases from J, with 13 bases in between. The length of the CDR3 is 16 residues. The germline V gene encodes CDR1 SGHAT and CDR2 FQNNGV.

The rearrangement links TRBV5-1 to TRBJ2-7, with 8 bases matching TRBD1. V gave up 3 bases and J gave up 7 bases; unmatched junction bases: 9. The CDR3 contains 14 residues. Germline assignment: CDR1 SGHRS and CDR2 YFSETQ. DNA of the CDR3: TGCGCCAGCAGCTACAGGACAGGGTCCAGGGAGCAGTACTTC. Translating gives CASSYRTGSREQYF.

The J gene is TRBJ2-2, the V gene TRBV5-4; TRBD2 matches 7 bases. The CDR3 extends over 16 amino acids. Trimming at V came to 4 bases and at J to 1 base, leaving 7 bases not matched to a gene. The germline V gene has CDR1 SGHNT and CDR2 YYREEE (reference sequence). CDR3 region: CASSRSAGVNTGELFF. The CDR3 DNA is TGTGCCAGCAGCCGGAGTGCGGGGGTGAACACCGGGGAGCTGTTTTTT.

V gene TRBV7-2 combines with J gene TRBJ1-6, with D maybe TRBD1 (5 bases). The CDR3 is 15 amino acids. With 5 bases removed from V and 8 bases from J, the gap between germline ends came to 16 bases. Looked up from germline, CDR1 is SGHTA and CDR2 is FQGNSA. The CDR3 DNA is TGTGCCAGCAGCCCCACCCGACAGCTACATTCACCCCTCCACTTT. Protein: CASSPTRQLHSPLHF.

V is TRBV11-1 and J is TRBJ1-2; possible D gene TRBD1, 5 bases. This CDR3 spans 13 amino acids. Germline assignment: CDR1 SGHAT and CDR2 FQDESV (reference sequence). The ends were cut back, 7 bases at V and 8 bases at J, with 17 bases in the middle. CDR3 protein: CASKRRGGGGYTF. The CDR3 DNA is TGTGCCAGCAAGCGGAGGGGCGGCGGGGGCTACACCTTC.

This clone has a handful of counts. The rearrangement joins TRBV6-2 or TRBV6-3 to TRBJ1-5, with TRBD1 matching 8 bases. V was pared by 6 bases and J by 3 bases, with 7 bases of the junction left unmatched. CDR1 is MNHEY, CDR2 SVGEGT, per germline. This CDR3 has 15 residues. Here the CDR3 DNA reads TGTGCCAGCAGCCCACAGGGGGGCAACAATCAGCCCCAGCATTTT. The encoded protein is CASSPQGGNNQPQHF.

The CDR3 nucleotides are TGTGCCAGCAGCCTGCCCGGACAGGGGGCGAACACTGAAGCTTTCTTT. Its translation is CASSLPGQGANTEAFF. The chain is built from TRBV7-8 and TRBJ1-1; 11 bases are a match to TRBD1. This CDR3 contains 16 residues. Germline trimming cut 5 bases from V and 1 base from J; bases unmatched to any gene: 6. Germline CDR1 is SGHVS and CDR2 is FQNEAQ.

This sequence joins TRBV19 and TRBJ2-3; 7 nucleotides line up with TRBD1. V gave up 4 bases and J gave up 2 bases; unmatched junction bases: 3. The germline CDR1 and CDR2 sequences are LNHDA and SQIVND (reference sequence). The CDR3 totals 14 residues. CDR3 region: CASSRGTVTDTQYF. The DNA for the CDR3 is TGTGCCAGTAGTAGGGGGACAGTCACAGATACGCAGTATTTT.

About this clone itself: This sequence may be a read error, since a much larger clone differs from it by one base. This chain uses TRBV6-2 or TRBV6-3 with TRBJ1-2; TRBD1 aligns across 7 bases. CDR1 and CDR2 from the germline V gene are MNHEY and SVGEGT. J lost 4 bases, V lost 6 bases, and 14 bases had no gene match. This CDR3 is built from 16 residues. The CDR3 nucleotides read TGTGCCAGCAGCCGCTCCCGATCAGGGACAGCCTATGGCTACACCTTC. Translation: CASSRSRSGTAYGYTF.